This record concerns one T cell receptor beta chain sequence. The study ran its PCR with 60 Vbeta and 13 Jbeta primers. Sequencing was performed with immunoSEQ multiplex PCR; in TCRdb, only in-frame clones are kept and a portion is missing. The table lists 180,000 or so clones, around 80% of them singletons. The data originate from a study of cytomegalovirus exposure and HLA in healthy donors. This CDR3 is 16 amino acids long. The germline CDR1 and CDR2 sequences are SGHNT and YYREEE (reference sequence). The J segment lost 5 bases and the V segment lost 5 bases, leaving 12 bases of the junction unmatched.

The V and J genes are TRBV5-4 and TRBJ2-2, with 7 nucleotides matching TRBD2. The sequencing input was PBMCs. The clonotype comes from a woman aged 50 to 65 in good health and CMV-seropositive. CDR3 loop: CASSHPVGRDTGELFF. The CDR3 DNA follows: TGTGCCAGCAGTCACCCTGTTGGGAGGGATACCGGGGAGCTGTTTTTT.